This TCR beta chain was recorded in a study of blood T cell repertoires in COVID-19. Study background: Samples of COVID-19 (acute and convalescent) were obtained from the United States, Italy and Spain.

Germline lookup yields CDR1 MNHNY and CDR2 SVGAGI (reference sequence). The CDR3 is 11 amino acids. In the source study's methods: Amplification from reference gene primers served as the basis for estimated nucleated cell counts. Sequencing was performed with immunoSEQ multiplex PCR; in TCRdb, only in-frame clones are kept and a portion is missing. V and J calls and clone size are given by that table; D and trimming were obtained from the DNA. The data hold over 90,000 clones, with around 83% observed a single time. What was sequenced was peripheral blood. The gene calls are TRBV6-6 and TRBJ1-1, with D tentatively TRBD1 (5 bases). The receptor was derived from a woman aged 60-70 years in a cohort sampled during active or convalescent COVID-19. As DNA, the CDR3 is TGTCGGGCAGGGTCGAACACTGAAGCTTTCTTT. Translation: CRAGSNTEAFF.